One sample yielded the 9 T cell receptor beta chains listed below, sequenced in a study of blood T cell repertoires in COVID-19. Measured with immunoSEQ multiplex PCR; TCRdb has only the in-frame clones, and not every one. This repertoire shows approximately 150,000 clones, 84% found once; its top ten account for 3.9%. Sample: PBMCs or T cells enriched from blood (not recorded which). The receptors come from a man aged 45-60 years in a cohort exposed to, infected with or recovered from COVID-19 (not recorded which).

The CDR3 protein is CATCSGNTEAFF. DNA of the CDR3: TGTGCCACCTGTAGCGGGAACACTGAAGCTTTCTTT. The chain recombines TRBV6-5 with TRBJ1-1; D is ambiguous. Trimming removed 10 bases from V and 1 base from J, with 10 bases in between. This CDR3 has 12 residues. Germline V gives CDR1 MNHEY, CDR2 SVGAGI.

The rearrangement joins TRBV10-3 to TRBJ2-1; a possible D gene is TRBD1 (5 bases). CDR3 size: 13 residues. Germline V CDR1 and CDR2: ENHRY, SYGVKD. V lost 7 bases and J 4 bases, leaving 11 bases between the germline ends. CDR3 nucleotides: TGTGCCATCACGACAGCGCGATACAATGAGCAGTTCTTC. Residues: CAITTARYNEQFF.

CDR3 protein: CASGTAKNTGELFF. The CDR3 DNA reads as TGTGCCAGTGGGACAGCAAAGAACACCGGGGAGCTGTTTTTT. This chain joins TRBV19 and TRBJ2-2; 7 positions agree with TRBD1. Germline V gene lookup returns CDR1 LNHDA and CDR2 SQIVND (reference sequence). The CDR3 is 14 residues long. V shed 8 bases and J 1 base; nucleotides not matched to a gene: 4.

In this sample, this clone turned up once. The chain is built from TRBV27 and TRBJ2-1; the match to TRBD2 covers 11 bases. In germline, CDR1 is MNHEY, CDR2 SMNVEV (reference sequence). The V segment lost 5 bases and the J segment 5 bases; nucleotides outside the gene matches: 5. The CDR3 loop spans 15 amino acids. The CDR3 DNA reads as TGTGCCAGCAGTCTCGGGACTAGCGGAGACAATGAGCAGTTCTTC. Translated: CASSLGTSGDNEQFF.

In the case of this clone: At the DNA level, this CDR3 is encoded by other sequences in the same sample as well. V is TRBV27 and J is TRBJ1-6, with 10 bases that match TRBD1. CDR1 and CDR2 (germline): MNHEY, SMNVEV (reference sequence). The CDR3 sequence is 15 residues long. J lost 6 bases, V lost 5 bases, and 4 bases had no gene match. CDR3 sequence (DNA): TGTGCCAGCAGTCTGCGACAGGGGGCTAATTCACCCCTCCACTTT. Translation: CASSLRQGANSPLHF.

This clone was detected only once. The chain carries TRBV27 and TRBJ1-5, with D perhaps matching TRBD1 (6 bases). CDR3 length: 13 amino acids. Germline-derived CDR1 and CDR2 are MNHEY and SMNVEV (reference sequence). The ends were cut back, 0 bases at V and 7 bases at J, with 7 bases in the middle. The chain's CDR3 is CASSLSGGQPQHF. The CDR3 coding sequence is TGTGCCAGCAGTTTATCAGGGGGACAGCCCCAGCATTTT.

The rearrangement joins TRBV2 to TRBJ1-2; 7 bases are shared with TRBD1. Germline V gene lookup returns CDR1 SNHLY and CDR2 FYNNEI. There are 12 residues in the CDR3. V lost 7 bases to trimming and J lost 7 bases; unmatched junction nucleotides: 6. The DNA of the CDR3 is TGTGCCAGCAACCTAGACAGGGCTGGCTACACCTTC. Translated, it gives CASNLDRAGYTF.

The chain is built from TRBV7-2 and TRBJ2-7, with TRBD2 identical over 7 bases. Germline CDR1 SGHTA, CDR2 FQGNSA. The CDR3 runs to 14 residues. V trimming: 3 bases; J trimming: 3 bases; junction bases outside the gene matches: 5. Here the CDR3 DNA reads TGTGCCAGCAGCTTTAGCAGGGAGGGCTACGAGCAGTACTTC. Translating it yields CASSFSREGYEQYF.

The chain joins TRBV11-3 to TRBJ2-2; perhaps TRBD1 as D (5 bases). V was cut by 4 bases and J by 2 bases, with 11 bases left in between. Looked up from germline, CDR1 is SGHNT and CDR2 is YENEEA. This CDR3 contains 15 residues. The CDR3 DNA sequence: TGTGCCAGCAGCTACGGGCAGGGTAACACCGGGGAGCTGTTTTTT. Protein: CASSYGQGNTGELFF.